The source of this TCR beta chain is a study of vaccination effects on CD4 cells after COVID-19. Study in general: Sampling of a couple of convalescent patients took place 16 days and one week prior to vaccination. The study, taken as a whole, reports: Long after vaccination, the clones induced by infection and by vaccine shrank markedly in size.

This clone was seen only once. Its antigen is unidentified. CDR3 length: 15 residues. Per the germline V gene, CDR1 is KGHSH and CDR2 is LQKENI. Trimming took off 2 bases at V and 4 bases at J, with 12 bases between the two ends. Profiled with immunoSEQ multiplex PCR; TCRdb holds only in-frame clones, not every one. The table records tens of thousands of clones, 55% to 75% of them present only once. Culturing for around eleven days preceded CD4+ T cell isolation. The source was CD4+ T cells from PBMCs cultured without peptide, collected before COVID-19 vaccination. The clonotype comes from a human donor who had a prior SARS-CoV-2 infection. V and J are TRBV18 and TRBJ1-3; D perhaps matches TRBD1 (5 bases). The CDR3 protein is CASSPDRFYGNTIYF. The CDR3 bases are TGTGCCAGCTCACCAGACAGATTTTACGGAAACACCATATATTTT.